The clone carrying this T cell receptor beta chain was seen at least ten times. The target antigen is unknown. Mismatch with germline at one junction end may stem from a read error. Read coverage stops 3 residues before the CDR3 terminus; the germline J gene supplies the remainder. Patients and controls were mostly of Caucasian heritage. The data stem from a study of T cell clonality in common variable immunodeficiency. Overall study findings and caveats: Common variable immunodeficiency TCR beta sequences reportedly had fewer deletions and N-nucleotide insertions. What drives increased CVID clonality needs T cell subpopulation sequencing. Shared TCRbeta clones were fewer between CVID subjects than controls.

Only in-frame clones appear in the TCRdb table, and some are missing; sequencing was by immunoSEQ multiplex PCR. The sample contains tens of thousands of clones, none of them singletons. The CDR3 length is 18 residues. Germline values: CDR1 LGHNA, CDR2 YNFKEQ. This chain links TRBV4-2 with TRBJ1-2, with 7 positions matching TRBD1. Sequenced material: peripheral blood mononuclear cells. This sequence was found in a person between 18 and 70 years old in good health. The CDR3 protein is CASSQAISGGGKDYGYTF. The sequenced part of the CDR3 DNA is TGCGCCAGCAGCCAAGCGATTTCGGGAGGGGGCAAGGACTATGGC.